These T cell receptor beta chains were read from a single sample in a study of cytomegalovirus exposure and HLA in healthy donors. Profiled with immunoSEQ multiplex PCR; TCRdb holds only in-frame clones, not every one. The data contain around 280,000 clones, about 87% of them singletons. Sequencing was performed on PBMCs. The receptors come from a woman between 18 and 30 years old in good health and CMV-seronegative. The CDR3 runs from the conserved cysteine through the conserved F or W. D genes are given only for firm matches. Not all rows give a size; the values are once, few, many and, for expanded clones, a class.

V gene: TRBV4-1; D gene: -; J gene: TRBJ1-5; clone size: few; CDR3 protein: CASSHSGTFDQPQHF; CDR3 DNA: TGCGCCAGCAGCCATTCCGGGACATTCGATCAGCCCCAGCATTTT
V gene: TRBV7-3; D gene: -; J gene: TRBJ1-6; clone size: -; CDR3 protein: CASSSGLSNSPLHF; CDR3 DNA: TGTGCCAGCAGCTCGGGACTAAGTAATTCACCCCTCCACTTT
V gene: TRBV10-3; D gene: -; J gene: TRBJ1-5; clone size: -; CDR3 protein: CAISEENNQPQHF; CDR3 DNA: TGTGCCATCAGTGAAGAGAACAATCAGCCCCAGCATTTT
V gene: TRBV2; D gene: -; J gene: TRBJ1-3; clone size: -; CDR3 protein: CASSGTNGNTIYF; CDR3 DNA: TGTGCCAGCAGTGGGACTAACGGAAACACCATATATTTT
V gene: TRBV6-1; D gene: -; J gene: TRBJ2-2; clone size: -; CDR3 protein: CASSPQGGWPGELFF; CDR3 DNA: TGTGCCAGCAGCCCACAGGGTGGGTGGCCCGGGGAGCTGTTTTTT
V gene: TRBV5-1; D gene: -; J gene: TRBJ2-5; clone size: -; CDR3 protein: CASSLDGSETQYF; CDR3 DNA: TGCGCCAGCAGCTTGGACGGGTCAGAGACCCAGTACTTC
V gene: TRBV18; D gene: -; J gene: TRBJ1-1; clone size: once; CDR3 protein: CASSLNEASANTEAFF; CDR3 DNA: TGTGCCAGCTCCCTTAATGAGGCCTCGGCGAACACTGAAGCTTTCTTT
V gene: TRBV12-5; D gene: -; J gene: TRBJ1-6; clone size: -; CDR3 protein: CASGLVKSGTDNSPLHF; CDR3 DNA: TGTGCTAGTGGTTTGGTAAAAAGCGGGACGGATAATTCACCCCTCCACTTT
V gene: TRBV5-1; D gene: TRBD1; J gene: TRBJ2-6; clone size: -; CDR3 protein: CASSLEGQGASGANVLTF; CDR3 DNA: TGCGCCAGCAGCTTGGAGGGACAGGGGGCCTCTGGGGCCAACGTCCTGACTTTC
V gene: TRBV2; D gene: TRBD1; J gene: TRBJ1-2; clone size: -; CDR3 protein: CASSRPSLGQGIEYGYTF; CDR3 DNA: TGTGCCAGCAGTCGACCAAGTCTTGGACAGGGGATCGAATATGGCTACACCTTC
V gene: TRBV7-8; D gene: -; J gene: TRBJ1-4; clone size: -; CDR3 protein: CASSLDRGAATNEKLFF; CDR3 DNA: TGTGCCAGCAGCTTAGACCGGGGGGCCGCAACTAATGAAAAACTGTTTTTT
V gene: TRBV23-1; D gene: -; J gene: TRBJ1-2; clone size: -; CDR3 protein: CASSQPESGGFHGYTF; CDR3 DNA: TGCGCCAGCAGTCAACCCGAAAGCGGGGGTTTCCATGGCTACACCTTC
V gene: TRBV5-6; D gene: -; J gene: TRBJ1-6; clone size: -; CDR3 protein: CASSLGVREDSPLHF; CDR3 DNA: TGTGCCAGCAGCTTGGGGGTGCGGGAGGATTCACCCCTCCACTTT
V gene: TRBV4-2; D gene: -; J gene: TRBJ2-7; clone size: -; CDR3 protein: CASSQETSRYEQYF; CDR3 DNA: TGTGCCAGCAGCCAAGAAACGAGCCGCTACGAGCAGTACTTC
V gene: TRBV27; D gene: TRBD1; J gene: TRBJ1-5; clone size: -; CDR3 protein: CASSLRGSPGQVYSNQPQHF; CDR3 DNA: TGTGCCAGCAGTTTAAGGGGGTCCCCGGGACAGGTTTATAGCAATCAGCCCCAGCATTTT
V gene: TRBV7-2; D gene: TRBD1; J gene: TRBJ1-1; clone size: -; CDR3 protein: CASSLAVSWTGNTEAFF; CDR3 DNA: TGTGCCAGCAGCTTAGCGGTGTCGTGGACAGGGAACACTGAAGCTTTCTTT
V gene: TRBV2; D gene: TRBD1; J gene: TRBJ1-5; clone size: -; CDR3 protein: CASSENRGPQPQHF; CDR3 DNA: TGTGCCAGCAGTGAGAACAGGGGGCCTCAGCCCCAGCATTTT
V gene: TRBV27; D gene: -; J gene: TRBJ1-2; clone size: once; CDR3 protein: CASSLGGGNYGYTF; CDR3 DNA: TGTGCCAGCAGTTTGGGCGGGGGAAACTATGGCTACACCTTC
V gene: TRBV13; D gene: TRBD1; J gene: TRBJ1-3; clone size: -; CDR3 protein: CASSRGQGKGNTIYF; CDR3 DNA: TGTGCCAGCAGTCGGGGACAGGGGAAAGGAAACACCATATATTTT
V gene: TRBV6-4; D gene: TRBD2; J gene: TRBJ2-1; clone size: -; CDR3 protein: CARPSGGGLYNEQFF; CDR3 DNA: TGTGCCAGGCCTAGCGGGGGGGGTCTCTACAATGAGCAGTTCTTC
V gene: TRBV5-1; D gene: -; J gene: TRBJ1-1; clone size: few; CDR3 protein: CASSLVRGYTEAFF; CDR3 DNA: TGCGCCAGCAGCTTGGTCAGGGGCTACACTGAAGCTTTCTTT
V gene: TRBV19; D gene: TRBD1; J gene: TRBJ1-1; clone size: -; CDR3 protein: CASIRTGGLTEAFF; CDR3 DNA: TGTGCCAGTATACGGACAGGGGGCTTGACTGAAGCTTTCTTT
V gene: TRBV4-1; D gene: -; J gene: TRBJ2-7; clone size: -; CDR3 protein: CASSPGGARGLYEQYF; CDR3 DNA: TGCGCCAGCAGCCCGGGCGGTGCGCGGGGCCTCTACGAGCAGTACTTC
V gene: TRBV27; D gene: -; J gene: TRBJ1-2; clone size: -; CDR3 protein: CASSGQTNYGYTF; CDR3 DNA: TGTGCCAGCAGTGGGCAGACTAACTATGGCTACACCTTC
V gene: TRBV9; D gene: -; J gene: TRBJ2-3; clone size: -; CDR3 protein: CASSFTREDTQYF; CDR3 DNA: TGTGCCAGCAGCTTTACTAGGGAGGATACGCAGTATTTT
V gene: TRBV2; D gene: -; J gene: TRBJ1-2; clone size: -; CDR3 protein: CASSEPLSGGYGYTF; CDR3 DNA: TGTGCCAGCAGTGAACCCCTGTCCGGGGGCTATGGCTACACCTTC
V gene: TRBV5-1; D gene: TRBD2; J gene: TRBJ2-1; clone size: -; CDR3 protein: CASSSEKRGVYNEQFF; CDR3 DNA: TGCGCCAGCAGCTCAGAAAAGCGGGGGGTCTACAATGAGCAGTTCTTC
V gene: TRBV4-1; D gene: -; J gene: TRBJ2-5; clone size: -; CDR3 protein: CASSQDWGGRETQYF; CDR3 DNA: TGCGCCAGCAGCCAAGATTGGGGGGGGCGAGAGACCCAGTACTTC
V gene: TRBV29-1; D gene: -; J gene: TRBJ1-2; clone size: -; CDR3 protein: CSVEASPSYGYTF; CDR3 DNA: TGCAGCGTTGAAGCCAGTCCCTCATATGGCTACACCTTC
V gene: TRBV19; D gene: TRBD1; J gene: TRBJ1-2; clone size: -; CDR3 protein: CASRSPTGYYGYTF; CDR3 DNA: TGTGCCAGTAGGTCCCCGACAGGGTACTATGGCTACACCTTC
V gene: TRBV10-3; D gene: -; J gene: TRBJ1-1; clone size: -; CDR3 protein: CAISESETTLNTEAFF; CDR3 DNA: TGTGCCATCAGTGAGTCAGAAACCACATTGAACACTGAAGCTTTCTTT
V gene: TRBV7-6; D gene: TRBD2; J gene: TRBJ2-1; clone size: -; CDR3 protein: CASSSEPSGGAYNEQFF; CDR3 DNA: TGTGCCAGCAGCTCGGAACCTAGCGGGGGGGCCTACAATGAGCAGTTCTTC
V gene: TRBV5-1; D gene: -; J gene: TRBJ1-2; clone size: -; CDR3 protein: CASSIRDPNHFSTF; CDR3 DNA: TGCGCCAGCAGCATCCGGGATCCCAACCACTTCAGCACCTTC
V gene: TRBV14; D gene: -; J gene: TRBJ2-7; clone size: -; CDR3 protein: CASSQLRSGEQYF; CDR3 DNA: TGTGCCAGCAGCCAACTACGTTCGGGAGAGCAGTACTTC
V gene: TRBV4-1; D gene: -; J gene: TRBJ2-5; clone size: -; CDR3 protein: CASSQVIQETQYF; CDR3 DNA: TGCGCCAGCAGCCAAGTCATCCAAGAGACCCAGTACTTC
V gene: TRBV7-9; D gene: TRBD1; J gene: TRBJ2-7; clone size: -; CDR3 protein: CSSSLRTGETYEQYF; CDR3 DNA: TGTTCCAGCAGCCTGAGGACAGGGGAGACCTACGAGCAGTACTTC